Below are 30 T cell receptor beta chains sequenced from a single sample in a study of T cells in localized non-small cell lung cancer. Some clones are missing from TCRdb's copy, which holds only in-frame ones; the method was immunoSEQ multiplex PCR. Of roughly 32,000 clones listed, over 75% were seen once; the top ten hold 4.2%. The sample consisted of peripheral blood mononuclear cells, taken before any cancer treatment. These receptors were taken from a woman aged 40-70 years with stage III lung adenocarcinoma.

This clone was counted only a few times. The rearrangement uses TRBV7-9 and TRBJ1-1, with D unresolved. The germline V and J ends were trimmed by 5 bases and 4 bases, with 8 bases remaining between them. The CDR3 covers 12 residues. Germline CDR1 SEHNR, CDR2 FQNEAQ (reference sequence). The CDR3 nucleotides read TGTGCCAGCAGCGAAACGGGCACTGAAGCTTTCTTT. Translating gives CASSETGTEAFF.

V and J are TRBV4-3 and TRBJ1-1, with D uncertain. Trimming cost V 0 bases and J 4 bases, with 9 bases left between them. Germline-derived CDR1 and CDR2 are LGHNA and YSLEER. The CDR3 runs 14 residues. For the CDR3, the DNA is TGCGCCAGCAGCCAAGATATGGGTGGCACTGAAGCTTTCTTT. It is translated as CASSQDMGGTEAFF.

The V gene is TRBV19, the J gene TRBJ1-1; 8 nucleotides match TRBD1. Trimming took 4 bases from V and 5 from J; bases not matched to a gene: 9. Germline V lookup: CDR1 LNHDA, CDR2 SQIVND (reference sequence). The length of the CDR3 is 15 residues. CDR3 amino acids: CASSTGQGLGTEAFF. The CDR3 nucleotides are TGTGCCAGTAGTACCGGACAGGGCCTAGGGACTGAAGCTTTCTTT.

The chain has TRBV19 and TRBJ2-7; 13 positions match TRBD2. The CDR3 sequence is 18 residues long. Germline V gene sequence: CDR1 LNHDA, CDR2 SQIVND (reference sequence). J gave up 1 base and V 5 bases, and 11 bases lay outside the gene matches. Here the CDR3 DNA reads TGTGCCAGTAGTCTTCAGACTAGCGGGAGGCCCGCATCCTACGAGCAGTACTTC. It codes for CASSLQTSGRPASYEQYF.

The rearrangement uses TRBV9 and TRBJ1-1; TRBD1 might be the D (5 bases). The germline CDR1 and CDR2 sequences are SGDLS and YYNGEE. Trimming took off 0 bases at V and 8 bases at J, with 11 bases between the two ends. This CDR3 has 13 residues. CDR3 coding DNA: TGTGCCAGCAGCGTAGCTACGGGGGTCGAAGCTTTCTTT. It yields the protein CASSVATGVEAFF.

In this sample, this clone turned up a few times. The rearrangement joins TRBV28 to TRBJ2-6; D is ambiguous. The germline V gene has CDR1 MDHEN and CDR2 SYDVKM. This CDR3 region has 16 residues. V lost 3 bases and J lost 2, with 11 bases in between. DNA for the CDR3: TGTGCCAGCAGTTTCCCCACGGGTACTGGGGCCAACGTCCTGACTTTC. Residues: CASSFPTGTGANVLTF.

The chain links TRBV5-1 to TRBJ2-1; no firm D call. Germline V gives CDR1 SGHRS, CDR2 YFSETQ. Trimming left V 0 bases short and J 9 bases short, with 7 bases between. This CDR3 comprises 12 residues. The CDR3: CASSLEAAEQFF. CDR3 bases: TGCGCCAGCAGCTTGGAAGCTGCTGAGCAGTTCTTC.

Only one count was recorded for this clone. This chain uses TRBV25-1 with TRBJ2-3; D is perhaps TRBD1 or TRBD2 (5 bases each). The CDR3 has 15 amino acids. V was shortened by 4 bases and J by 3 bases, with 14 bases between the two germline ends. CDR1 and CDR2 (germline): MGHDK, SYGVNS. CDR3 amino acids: CASSGSGGATDTQYF. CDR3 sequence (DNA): TGTGCCAGCAGTGGGTCTGGGGGAGCGACAGATACGCAGTATTTT.

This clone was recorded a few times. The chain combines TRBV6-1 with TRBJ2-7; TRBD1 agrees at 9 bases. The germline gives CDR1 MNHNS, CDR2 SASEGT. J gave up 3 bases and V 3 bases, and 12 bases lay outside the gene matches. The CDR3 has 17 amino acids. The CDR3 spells CASSDQSSGTGRYEQYF. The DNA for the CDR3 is TGTGCCAGCAGTGACCAATCTTCCGGGACAGGGCGCTACGAGCAGTACTTC.

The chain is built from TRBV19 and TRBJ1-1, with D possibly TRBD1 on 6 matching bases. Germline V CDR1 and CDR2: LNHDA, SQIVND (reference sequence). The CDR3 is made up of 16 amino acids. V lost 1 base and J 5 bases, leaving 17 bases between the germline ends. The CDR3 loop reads CASSIADPWGPTEAFF. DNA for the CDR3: TGTGCCAGTAGTATAGCCGACCCGTGGGGGCCTACTGAAGCTTTCTTT.

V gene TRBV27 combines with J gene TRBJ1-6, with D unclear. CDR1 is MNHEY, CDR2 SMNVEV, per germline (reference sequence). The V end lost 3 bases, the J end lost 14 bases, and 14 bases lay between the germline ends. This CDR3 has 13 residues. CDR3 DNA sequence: TGTGCCAGCAGTTTCGGTTTCCGGCAGTCCCTCCACTTT. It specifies CASSFGFRQSLHF.

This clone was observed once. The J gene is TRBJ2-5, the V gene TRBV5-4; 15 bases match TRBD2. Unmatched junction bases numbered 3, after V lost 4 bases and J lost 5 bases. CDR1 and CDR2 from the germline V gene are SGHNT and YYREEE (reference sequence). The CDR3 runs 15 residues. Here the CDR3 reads CASSIGTSGGETQYF. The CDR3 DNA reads TGTGCCAGCAGCATAGGGACTAGCGGGGGGGAGACCCAGTACTTC.

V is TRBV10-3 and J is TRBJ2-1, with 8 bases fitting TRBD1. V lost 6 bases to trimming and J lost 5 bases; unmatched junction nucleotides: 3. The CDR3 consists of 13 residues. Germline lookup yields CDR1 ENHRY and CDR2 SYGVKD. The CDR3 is CAIRLTGDNEQFF. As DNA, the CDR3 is TGTGCCATCAGACTGACAGGGGACAATGAGCAGTTCTTC.

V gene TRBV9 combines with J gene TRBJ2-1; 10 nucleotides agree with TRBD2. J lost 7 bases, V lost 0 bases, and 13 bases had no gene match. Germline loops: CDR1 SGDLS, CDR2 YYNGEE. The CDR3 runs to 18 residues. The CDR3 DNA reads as TGTGCCAGCAGCGTAGCTGGGGGGACTTGGACTAGCGGAAATGAGCAGTTCTTC. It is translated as CASSVAGGTWTSGNEQFF.

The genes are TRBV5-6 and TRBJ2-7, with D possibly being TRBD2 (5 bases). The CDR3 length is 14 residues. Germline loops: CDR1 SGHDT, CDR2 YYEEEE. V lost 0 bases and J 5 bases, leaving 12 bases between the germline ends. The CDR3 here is CASSLGARANEQYF. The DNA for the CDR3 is TGTGCCAGCAGCTTGGGAGCGAGGGCCAACGAGCAGTACTTC.

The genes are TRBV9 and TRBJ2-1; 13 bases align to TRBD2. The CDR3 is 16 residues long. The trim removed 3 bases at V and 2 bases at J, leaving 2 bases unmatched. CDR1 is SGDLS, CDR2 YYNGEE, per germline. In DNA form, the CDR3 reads TGTGCCAGCAGCGGAGGGACTAGCGGGACCTACAATGAGCAGTTCTTC. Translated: CASSGGTSGTYNEQFF.

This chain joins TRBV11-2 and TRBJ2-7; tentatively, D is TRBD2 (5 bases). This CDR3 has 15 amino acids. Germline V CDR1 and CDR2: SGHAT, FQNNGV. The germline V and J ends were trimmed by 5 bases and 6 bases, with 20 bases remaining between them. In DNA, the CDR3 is TGTGCCAGCAGCCGACAACTAGGGTGGGTTCTCGAGCAGTACTTC. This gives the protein CASSRQLGWVLEQYF.

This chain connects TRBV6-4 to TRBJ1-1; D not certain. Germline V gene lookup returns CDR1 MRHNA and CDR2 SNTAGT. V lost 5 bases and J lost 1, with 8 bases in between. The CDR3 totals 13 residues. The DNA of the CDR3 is TGTGCCAGCAGTATGGAGACGAACACTGAAGCTTTCTTT. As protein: CASSMETNTEAFF.

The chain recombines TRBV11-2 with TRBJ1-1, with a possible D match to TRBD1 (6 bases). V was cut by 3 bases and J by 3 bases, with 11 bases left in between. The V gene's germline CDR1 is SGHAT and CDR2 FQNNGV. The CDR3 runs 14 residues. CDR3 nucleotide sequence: TGTGCCAGCAGCTTTGAGGGGGGGCACACTGAAGCTTTCTTT. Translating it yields CASSFEGGHTEAFF.

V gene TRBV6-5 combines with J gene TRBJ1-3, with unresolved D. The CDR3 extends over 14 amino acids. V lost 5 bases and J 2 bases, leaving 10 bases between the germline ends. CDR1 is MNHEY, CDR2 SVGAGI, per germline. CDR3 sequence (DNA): TGTGCCAGCAGTAGGACGGCCCCTGGAAACACCATATATTTT. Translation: CASSRTAPGNTIYF.

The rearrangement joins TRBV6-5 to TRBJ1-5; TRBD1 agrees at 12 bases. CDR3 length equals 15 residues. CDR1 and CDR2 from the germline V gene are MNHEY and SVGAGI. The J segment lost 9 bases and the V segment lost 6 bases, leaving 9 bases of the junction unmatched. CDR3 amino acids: CASRGTGGAGLPQHF. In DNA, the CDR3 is TGTGCCAGCAGGGGGACAGGGGGCGCGGGACTGCCCCAGCATTTT.

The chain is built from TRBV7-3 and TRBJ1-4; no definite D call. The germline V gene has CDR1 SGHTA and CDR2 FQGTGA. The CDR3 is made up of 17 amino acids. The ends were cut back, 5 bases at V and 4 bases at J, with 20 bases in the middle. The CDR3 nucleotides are TGTGCCAGCAGCCCGAACGGCCCTGTCCAAAGTAATGAAAAACTGTTTTTT. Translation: CASSPNGPVQSNEKLFF.

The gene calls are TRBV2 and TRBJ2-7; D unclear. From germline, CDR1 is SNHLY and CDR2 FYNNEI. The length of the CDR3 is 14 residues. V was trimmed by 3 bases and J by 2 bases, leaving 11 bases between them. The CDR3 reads CASSDGRYPYEQYF. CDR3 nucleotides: TGTGCCAGCAGTGATGGCAGATACCCCTACGAGCAGTACTTC.

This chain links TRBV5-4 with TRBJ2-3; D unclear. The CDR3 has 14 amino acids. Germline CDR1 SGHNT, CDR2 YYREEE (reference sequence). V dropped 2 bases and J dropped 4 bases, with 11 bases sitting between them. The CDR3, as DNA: TGTGCCAGCAGCTTCAGGAGCAGCCCAGATACGCAGTATTTT. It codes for CASSFRSSPDTQYF.

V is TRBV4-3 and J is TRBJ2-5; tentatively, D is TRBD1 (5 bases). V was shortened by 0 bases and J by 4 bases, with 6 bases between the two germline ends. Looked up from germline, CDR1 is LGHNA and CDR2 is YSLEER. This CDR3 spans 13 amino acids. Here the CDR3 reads CASSQDQGETQYF. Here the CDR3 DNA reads TGCGCCAGCAGCCAAGATCAGGGAGAGACCCAGTACTTC.

CDR3 DNA sequence: TGCGCCAGCAGCCCGCGTTGGGGGTCCAATCAGCCCCAGCATTTT. This gives the protein CASSPRWGSNQPQHF. The rearrangement links TRBV5-1 to TRBJ1-5, with D perhaps TRBD1 (5 bases). In germline, CDR1 is SGHRS, CDR2 YFSETQ. This CDR3 is built from 15 residues. V gave up 4 bases and J gave up 3 bases, with 14 bases separating them.

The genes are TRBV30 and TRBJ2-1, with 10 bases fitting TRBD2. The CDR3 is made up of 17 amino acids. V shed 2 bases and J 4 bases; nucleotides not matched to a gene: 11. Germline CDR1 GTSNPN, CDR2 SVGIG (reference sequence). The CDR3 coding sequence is TGTGCCTGGAGTCTTCCGGGACTAGCGAGGGGATACAATGAGCAGTTCTTC. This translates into CAWSLPGLARGYNEQFF.

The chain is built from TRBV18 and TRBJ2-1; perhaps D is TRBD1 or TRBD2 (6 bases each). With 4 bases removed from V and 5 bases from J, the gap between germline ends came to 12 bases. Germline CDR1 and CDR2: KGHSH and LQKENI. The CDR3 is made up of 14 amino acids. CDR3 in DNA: TGTGCCAGCTCACTAGGGGGGACACACAATGAGCAGTTCTTC. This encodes CASSLGGTHNEQFF.

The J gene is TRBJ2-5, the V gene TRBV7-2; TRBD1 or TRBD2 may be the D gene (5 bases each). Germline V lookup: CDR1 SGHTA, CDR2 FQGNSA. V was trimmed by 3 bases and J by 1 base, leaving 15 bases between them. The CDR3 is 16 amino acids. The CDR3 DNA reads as TGTGCCAGCAGCTTCCTAGTGGGGACCTCCCAAGAGACCCAGTACTTC. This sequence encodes CASSFLVGTSQETQYF.

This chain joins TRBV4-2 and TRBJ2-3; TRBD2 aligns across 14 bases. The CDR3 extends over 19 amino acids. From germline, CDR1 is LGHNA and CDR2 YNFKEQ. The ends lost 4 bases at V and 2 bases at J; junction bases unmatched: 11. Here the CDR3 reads CASSPSFGTSGGHTDTQYF. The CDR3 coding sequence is TGTGCCAGCAGCCCCTCCTTCGGGACTAGCGGGGGCCACACAGATACGCAGTATTTT.